This entry features one T cell receptor (beta chain) sequence. There are 15 residues in the CDR3. V lost 3 bases and J lost 4, with 18 bases in between. The germline CDR1 and CDR2 sequences are GTSNPN and SVGIG (reference sequence). Participants' reported clinical history set cohort assignment. The sample is drawn from a study of blood T cell repertoires in COVID-19. Study details: The cDNA or gDNA used as material had been derived from T cells, B-cell-depleted T cells, or PBMCs.

Methods used by the authors: Nucleated cell number was recorded as an estimate derived from reference gene primer amplification. Using immunoSEQ multiplex PCR, the repertoire was profiled, and TCRdb retains in-frame clones only, with some absent. V, J and clone size were drawn from that table, and D and trimming were deduced from the DNA. Of 250,000 to 300,000 clones in the sample, about 91% were seen once. The chain links TRBV30 to TRBJ2-5; D is uncertain. This sequence originates from a human donor in a cohort exposed to, infected with or recovered from COVID-19 (not recorded which). The donor label of this sample is uncertain. Sequences were obtained from PBMCs or T cells enriched from blood (not recorded which). The CDR3 protein is CAWSRRVTPRETQYF. As DNA, the CDR3 is TGTGCCTGGAGCCGCCGGGTCACCCCCCGAGAGACCCAGTACTTC.